The 9 T cell receptor beta chains below all came from one sample that was sequenced in a study of CD8+CD57+ T cells in acquired aplastic anemia. Genomic DNA acted as the template from which TCR beta VDJ combination and CDR3 sequence profiling were carried out. TCRdb processed the reads anew with MiXCR; each CDR3 protein has one entry. Of around 130,000 distinct CDR3 sequences listed, under 65% are singletons. In patients chosen for sequencing, flow cytometry had shown CD8+CD57+ cell expansion. Material for sequencing was sorted CD4+, CD8+, or CD8+CD57+ T cells (not recorded which) from PBMCs. These receptor sequences come from a human donor with aplastic anemia.

This clonotype was picked up many times. The CDR3 DNA sequence: TGTGCCAGCAGCAAAACCACAGGGTACCAAGAGACCCAGTACTTC. Amino acids: CASSKTTGYQETQYF. The chain links TRBV6-1 to TRBJ2-5; TRBD1 might be the D (6 bases). Germline CDR1 MNHNS, CDR2 SASEGT. Trimming pared 6 bases from V and 0 bases from J, leaving 14 bases between. The CDR3 runs to 15 residues.

V is TRBV19 and J is TRBJ1-1; perhaps TRBD1 as D (6 bases). V was pared by 1 base and J by 7 bases, with 10 bases between. This CDR3 comprises 13 residues. Germline CDR1 LNHDA, CDR2 SQIVND (reference sequence). CDR3 sequence reads: CASSIGQVNEAFF. The CDR3 DNA reads TGTGCCAGTAGTATAGGACAGGTGAATGAAGCTTTCTTT.

Worth noting for this clonotype: This may be a read error: a much more frequent sequence differs by one nucleotide. This chain uses TRBV4-2 with TRBJ2-2; D uncertain. Trimming removed 4 bases at V and 3 bases at J, with 15 bases between. The CDR3 consists of 16 residues. Germline CDR1 LGHNA, CDR2 YNFKEQ. The CDR3: CASSLQEFFDTGELFF. The CDR3 nucleotides read TGTGCCAGCAGCCTTCAGGAATTCTTTGACACCGGGGAGCTGTTTTTT.

The chain joins TRBV15 to TRBJ1-5; D is unresolved. The CDR3 is 14 amino acids. Germline CDR1 is LNHNV and CDR2 is YYDKDF (reference sequence). The ends were cut back, 0 bases at V and 4 bases at J, with 7 bases in the middle. The DNA for the CDR3 is TGTGCCACCAGCAGAGATCCGGGAAATCAGCCCCAGCATTTT. Its protein is CATSRDPGNQPQHF.

This clonotype was found many times. V usage is TRBV7-9 and J usage is TRBJ2-7; tentatively, D is TRBD2 (6 bases). The CDR3 length is 15 residues. V lost 5 bases to trimming and J lost 7 bases, with 21 bases between them. Germline V lookup: CDR1 SEHNR, CDR2 FQNEAQ (reference sequence). CDR3 nucleotides: TGTGCCAGCAGCCCTATAGGATTCGGGAGTGGGGAGCAGTACTTC. Its protein is CASSPIGFGSGEQYF.

Ten or more counts support this clonotype. The chain carries TRBV10-3 and TRBJ1-1; TRBD1 matches 7 bases. This CDR3 is built from 16 residues. In germline, CDR1 is ENHRY, CDR2 SYGVKD. V gave up 3 bases and J gave up 5 bases; unmatched junction bases: 12. CDR3 sequence: CAISDFYDRAGTEAFF. Here the CDR3 DNA reads TGTGCCATCAGTGACTTCTACGACAGGGCGGGGACTGAAGCTTTCTTT.

With regard to this clonotype: A much larger clone sits a single nucleotide away, making a read error possible. The chain carries TRBV12-3 or TRBV12-4 and TRBJ1-1; D not resolved. The CDR3 totals 15 residues. For the CDR3, the DNA is TGTGCCAGCAGTTCCGAGCCTGCTGTGAACACTGAAGCTTCCTTT. Translated, it gives CASSSEPAVNTEASF.

This chain connects TRBV2 to TRBJ2-7; 9 bases are a match to TRBD1. V lost 8 bases and J lost 2; bases outside the gene matches: 4. CDR3 length equals 13 residues. CDR1 and CDR2 (germline): SNHLY, FYNNEI. CDR3 sequence (DNA): TGTGCCAGCGGCGGGGACAGGGCCTACGAGCAGTACTTC. Its translation: CASGGDRAYEQYF.

The chain couples TRBV5-1 to TRBJ2-5; TRBD2 aligns across 10 bases. This CDR3 has 15 amino acids. Trimming took 5 bases from V and 5 from J; bases not matched to a gene: 9. CDR1 and CDR2 (germline): SGHRS, YFSETQ. The CDR3: CASRDGTSDAETQYF. The CDR3 nucleotides are TGCGCCAGCAGGGACGGGACTAGCGATGCGGAGACCCAGTACTTC.